Included here is one TCR beta chain sequence, with context. As yet, its antigen is unknown. J was trimmed by 2 bases and V by 3 bases; bases with no gene match: 7. CDR3 size: 15 residues. Looked up from germline, CDR1 is SGHNT and CDR2 is YYREEE (reference sequence). Clones were read by immunoSEQ multiplex PCR, and TCRdb kept only the in-frame ones, dropping some. The sample has roughly 650,000 clones; 97% are singletons. These data originate in a study of shared clonotypes between healthy human individuals. The wider study: The cohort comprised a couple of women and a few men. Their ages spanned 18 to 49 years.

Findings and limits, study-wide: Naive CD4 clonotypes overlapped across a handful of donors at roughly 5%. The diversity represented, both genetic and in exposure history, was limited by few donors.

The clonotype comes from a woman in her thirties in good health. This chain joins TRBV5-4 and TRBJ2-7, with 8 nucleotides matching TRBD1. The sequencing input was naive CD4+ T cells sorted from blood. Subset given: CD45RA+ positively selected. The CDR3 protein is CASSSPGQEPYEQYF. CDR3 nucleotide sequence: TGTGCCAGCAGCTCACCGGGACAGGAGCCCTACGAGCAGTACTTC.